This TCR beta chain was recorded in a study of blood T cell repertoires in COVID-19. Study-wide context: There were acute and convalescent COVID-19 samples, and they came from the United States, Italy and Spain. T cells, B-cell-depleted T cells, or PBMCs provided the cDNA or gDNA that served as material.

The CDR3 loop spans 14 amino acids. V was pared by 9 bases and J by 0 bases, with 12 bases between. CDR1 and CDR2 from the germline V gene are MNHEY and SVGAGI. This clone was seen just once. Patients from Seattle were sampled longitudinally, starting during active infection. Authors' analysis steps: Amplification with reference gene primers provided the estimates of nucleated cell counts. Assay: immunoSEQ multiplex PCR; the TCRdb copy retains only in-frame clones and omits some. V and J calls and clone size are those listed in that table; D and trimming were worked out from the DNA. This table holds more than 300,000 clones, around 86% found once.

The sequence was collected from a woman aged 50 to 65 with COVID-19, enrolled during active disease. J is TRBJ1-5 and V is TRBV6-5; TRBD1 is a possible D gene (6 bases). Sequenced input: peripheral blood. CDR3 loop: CASAIQGSNQPQHF. CDR3 bases: TGTGCCAGTGCAATACAGGGTAGCAATCAGCCCCAGCATTTT.